This TCR beta chain comes out of a study of shared T cell receptors in the human thymus. CDR1 MDHEN and CDR2 SYDVKM come from the germline V gene. Trimming at V came to 4 bases and at J to 2 bases, leaving 2 bases not matched to a gene. This CDR3 spans 15 amino acids. The data were produced by immunoSEQ multiplex PCR, yet TCRdb's version contains in-frame clones alone and is incomplete. In the table there are about 660,000 clones, approximately 88% of which are singletons. The sample was also reused in another study, on human thymus T cells. That study reports: Thymus tissue for the work was resected from patients undergoing corrective heart surgery. Thymic and blood repertoires seemed to show skewed V and J gene use. Related research has reported that thymic repertoires overlap highly among unrelated individuals.

This TCR came from a boy younger than two with a congenital heart defect. This rearrangement joins TRBV28 to TRBJ2-2; TRBD2 agrees at 9 bases. Sequencing was performed on thymocytes. In DNA, the CDR3 is TGTGCCAGCAGTTCTCTAGCGGGAAACACCGGGGAGCTGTTTTTT. Its translation: CASSSLAGNTGELFF.